The 15 T cell receptor beta chains listed next were all sequenced from one sample in a study of T cell responses to AZD1222 COVID-19 vaccine. Assay used: immunoSEQ multiplex PCR; TCRdb lists only in-frame clones, some missing. There are fewer than 120,000 clones in the sample; over 90% occur only once, and 2.9% lies in the top ten. The sequences come from peripheral blood, collected 28 days after the second AZD1222 dose. These TCRs come from an adult who received the AZD1222 COVID-19 vaccine.

J is TRBJ1-1 and V is TRBV27, with TRBD1 as a possible D gene (6 bases). Germline-derived CDR1 and CDR2 are MNHEY and SMNVEV (reference sequence). V was shortened by 6 bases and J by 3 bases, with 20 bases between the two germline ends. The length of the CDR3 is 16 residues. The DNA of the CDR3 is TGTGCCAGCAGAACTGACGCGGGGGCCTCGGACACTGAAGCTTTCTTT. This encodes CASRTDAGASDTEAFF.

J is TRBJ2-3 and V is TRBV7-9; 7 nucleotides align to TRBD1. This CDR3 comprises 15 residues. Trimming cost V 5 bases and J 5 bases; bases outside gene matches: 10. Germline CDR1 SEHNR, CDR2 FQNEAQ (reference sequence). CDR3 bases: TGTGCCAGCAGCGTTACAGGGGAAAGTATAGATACGCAGTATTTT. Its translation is CASSVTGESIDTQYF.

This chain links TRBV6-5 with TRBJ1-3; no clear D. The CDR3 contains 14 residues. Germline CDR1 and CDR2: MNHEY and SVGAGI. V was shortened by 2 bases and J by 0 bases, with 5 bases between the two germline ends. The CDR3 reads CASSYRSSGNTIYF. The CDR3 nucleotides are TGTGCCAGCAGTTACAGGAGCTCTGGAAACACCATATATTTT.

This chain uses TRBV20-1 with TRBJ1-5; D is undetermined. CDR1 DFQATT and CDR2 SNEGSKA come from the germline V gene (reference sequence). The CDR3 totals 9 residues. Deletions cut 6 bases from V and 8 bases from J, with 5 bases between. In nucleotides, the CDR3 is TGCAGTGCCGGGGAGCCCCAGCATTTT. Amino acids: CSAGEPQHF.

The chain recombines TRBV13 with TRBJ2-3; D possibly uses TRBD1 or TRBD2 (5 bases each). The CDR3 totals 15 residues. Germline CDR1 reads PRHDT; CDR2 reads FYEKMQ (reference sequence). The V gene lost 6 bases and the J gene lost 4 bases, with 17 bases spanning the gap. CDR3 sequence (DNA): TGTGCCAGCAGTCTCGGGCGAGGGGAATCAGATACGCAGTATTTT. Encoded protein: CASSLGRGESDTQYF.

This chain connects TRBV7-9 to TRBJ2-3; the match to TRBD1 covers 10 bases. Trimming took 3 bases from V and 2 from J; bases not matched to a gene: 8. Germline V gives CDR1 SEHNR, CDR2 FQNEAQ (reference sequence). The CDR3 consists of 17 residues. The CDR3 DNA is TGTGCCAGCAGCTTGGGACAGGGGCCCTTTAACACAGATACGCAGTATTTT. Residues: CASSLGQGPFNTDTQYF.

A note on this clone: At one of its ends the junction is not consistent with the germline gene, which may arise from a read error. The chain carries TRBV6-1 and TRBJ1-2, with D possibly being TRBD1 (5 bases). Germline V gene data show CDR1 as MNHNS and CDR2 as SASEGT. This CDR3 has 13 residues. The CDR3 loop reads CASSDISNRTTVF. The CDR3 region has the DNA TGTGCCAGCAGTGATATATCGAACAGGACTACAGTATTC.

The chain recombines TRBV10-3 with TRBJ1-1, with a tentative D call TRBD1 (5 bases). The CDR3 has 14 amino acids. From germline, CDR1 is ENHRY and CDR2 SYGVKD. Deletions cut 3 bases from V and 3 bases from J, with 11 bases between. The CDR3 DNA reads as TGTGCCATCAGTGAAACGGGGACGGACACTGAAGCTTTCTTT. Its protein product is CAISETGTDTEAFF.

The rearrangement links TRBV19 to TRBJ1-1; D ambiguous. Deletions cut 6 bases from V and 1 base from J, with 9 bases between. In germline, CDR1 is LNHDA, CDR2 SQIVND (reference sequence). The CDR3 is made up of 13 amino acids. Here the CDR3 DNA reads TGTGCCAGTAGCAGTCAACGGAACACTGAAGCTTTCTTT. Amino acids: CASSSQRNTEAFF.

Details on this clone: Within the sample, other DNA sequences also encode this same CDR3. The chain recombines TRBV7-8 with TRBJ1-1, with TRBD1 as a possible D gene (5 bases). Germline V gene sequence: CDR1 SGHVS, CDR2 FQNEAQ. Trimming took 5 bases from V and 3 from J, leaving 13 bases between them. This CDR3 is built from 14 residues. The CDR3 is CASSLRDRDTEAFF. CDR3 DNA sequence: TGTGCCAGCAGCCTCCGGGACCGAGACACTGAAGCTTTCTTT.

This chain links TRBV7-9 with TRBJ1-1; the D is unclear. Between the trimmed V and J ends, which lost 5 bases and 5 bases, there was a span of 12 bases. CDR3 length: 13 amino acids. Per germline, CDR1 SEHNR and CDR2 FQNEAQ (reference sequence). The CDR3 DNA sequence: TGTGCCAGCAGCGTCGCGGGCCGGACTGAAGCTTTCTTT. This sequence encodes CASSVAGRTEAFF. The full variable domain, in which reference TRBV7-9 and TRBJ1-1 provide the parts outside the CDR3, is DTGVSQNPRHKITKRGQNVTFRCDPISEHNRLYWYRQTLGQGPEFLTYFQNEAQLEKSRLLSDRFSAERPKGSFSTLEIQRTEQGDSAMYLCASSVAGRTEAFFGQGTRLTVV.

The chain is built from TRBV15 and TRBJ1-5; no clear D gene. CDR1 is LNHNV, CDR2 YYDKDF, per germline (reference sequence). The CDR3 covers 17 residues. The germline V and J ends were trimmed by 8 bases and 2 bases, with 22 bases remaining between them. In DNA form, the CDR3 reads TGTGCCACCGAACAAAACGAGGGCTATAGGGGCAATCAGCCCCAGCATTTT. Its translation: CATEQNEGYRGNQPQHF.

This rearrangement joins TRBV7-9 to TRBJ2-7; D might be TRBD2 (7 bases). The CDR3 runs 14 residues. Germline V gene lookup returns CDR1 SEHNR and CDR2 FQNEAQ (reference sequence). V was trimmed by 0 bases and J by 4 bases, leaving 10 bases between them. The CDR3: CASSLAGGPYEQYF. The DNA of the CDR3 is TGTGCCAGCAGCTTAGCGGGGGGGCCGTACGAGCAGTACTTC.

The rearrangement uses TRBV5-4 and TRBJ2-3; a weak D match, TRBD1 (7 bases). Trimming left V 5 bases short and J 0 bases short, with 19 bases between. Germline V lookup: CDR1 SGHNT, CDR2 YYREEE (reference sequence). The CDR3 is 17 residues long. Here the CDR3 reads CASRQGGLTRSTDTQYF. The CDR3 bases are TGTGCCAGCAGGCAGGGGGGACTTACCCGGAGCACAGATACGCAGTATTTT.

This chain joins TRBV2 and TRBJ1-6; possible D gene TRBD1, 6 bases. The CDR3 runs to 14 residues. The germline CDR1 and CDR2 sequences are SNHLY and FYNNEI. The ends were cut back, 7 bases at V and 8 bases at J, with 15 bases in the middle. The CDR3 DNA is TGTGCCAGCACCCAAGAACAGGGAGATTCACCCCTCCACTTT. Amino acids: CASTQEQGDSPLHF.